The T cell receptor beta chain under discussion was sequenced for a study of shared clonotypes between healthy human individuals. Free of recent acute infections or vaccinations, the donors were healthy HIV-negative adults. Points from the study as a whole: Sharing across four donors was highest in naive CD4 (roughly 5%) and lowest in memory CD8 (0.4%). A reduction in generation probabilities was seen for non-shared clonotypes relative to those shared by all four donors.

There are 18 residues in the CDR3. Germline V gene sequence: CDR1 SGHDT, CDR2 YYEEEE. The V and J ends lost 4 bases and 3 bases, in that order; junction bases with no gene match: 10. Libraries were prepared by immunoSEQ multiplex PCR; TCRdb keeps only in-frame clonotypes and omits some of them. The sample includes about 2,500,000 clones, around nine tenths seen only once; the top ten take under 0.15%. Worth noting for this clone: What it binds is not known.

Material for sequencing was naive CD4+ T cells sorted from blood. Subset in this sample: CD45RA+ positively selected. The sequence derives from a man in his late teens or twenties in good health. The chain has TRBV5-6 and TRBJ2-3; 14 bases line up with TRBD2. The CDR3 region is CASSRRTGTSGSTDTQYF. Written as DNA, the CDR3 is TGTGCCAGCAGCCGACGAACCGGGACTAGCGGGAGTACAGATACGCAGTATTTT.